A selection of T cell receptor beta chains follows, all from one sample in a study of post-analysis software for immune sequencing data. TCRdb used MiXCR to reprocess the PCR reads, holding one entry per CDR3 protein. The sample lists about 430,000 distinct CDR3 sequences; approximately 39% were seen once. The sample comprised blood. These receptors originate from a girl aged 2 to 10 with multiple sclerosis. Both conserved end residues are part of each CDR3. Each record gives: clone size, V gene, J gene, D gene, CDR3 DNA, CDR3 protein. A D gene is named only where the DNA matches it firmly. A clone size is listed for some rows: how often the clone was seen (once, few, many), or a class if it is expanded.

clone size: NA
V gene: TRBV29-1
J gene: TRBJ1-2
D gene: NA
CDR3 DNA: TGCAGCGTTGCGGGTGGGAACTATGGCTACACCTTC
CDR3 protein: CSVAGGNYGYTF

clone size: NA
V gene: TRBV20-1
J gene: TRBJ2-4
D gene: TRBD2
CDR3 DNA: TGCAGTGCTAAACTAGCGGGAGTAAACAAAAACATTCAGTACTTC
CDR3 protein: CSAKLAGVNKNIQYF

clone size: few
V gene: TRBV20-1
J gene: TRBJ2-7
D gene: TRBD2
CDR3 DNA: TGCAGTGCTATAGAGAAGGGACTAGGGAGAATGTACTTC
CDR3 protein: CSAIEKGLGRMYF

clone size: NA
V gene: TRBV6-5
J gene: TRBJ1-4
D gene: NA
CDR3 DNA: TGTGCCAGCAGTTACGGCCTAATGGGGTCTAATGAAAAACTGTTTTTT
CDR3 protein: CASSYGLMGSNEKLFF

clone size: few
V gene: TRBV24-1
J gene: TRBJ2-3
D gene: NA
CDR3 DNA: TGTGCCACCAGTGATTTTAAGGAGGAGCAGTATTTT
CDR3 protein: CATSDFKEEQYF

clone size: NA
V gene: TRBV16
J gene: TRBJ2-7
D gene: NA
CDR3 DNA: TGTGCCAGCAGCCAATCATTGGGCTACTCCTACGAGCAGTACTTC
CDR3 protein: CASSQSLGYSYEQYF

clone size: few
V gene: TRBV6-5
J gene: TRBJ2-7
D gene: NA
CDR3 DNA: TGTGCCAGCAGTTACGGTTCAGGCGAGCAGTACTTC
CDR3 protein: CASSYGSGEQYF

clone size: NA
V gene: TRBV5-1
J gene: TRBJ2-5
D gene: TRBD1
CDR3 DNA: TGCGCCAGCAGCTTGTGGGGACAGGGGTCTGAGCAGTACTTC
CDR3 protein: CASSLWGQGSEQYF

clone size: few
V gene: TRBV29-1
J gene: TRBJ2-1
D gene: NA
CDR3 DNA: TGCAGCGTGAAGGCCAGCCAAGAGGCGTACAATGAGCAGTTCTTC
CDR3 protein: CSVKASQEAYNEQFF

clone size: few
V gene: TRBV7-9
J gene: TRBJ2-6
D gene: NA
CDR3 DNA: TGTGCCAGCAGCTTAAAGGCCTCTGGGGCCAACGTCCTGACTTTC
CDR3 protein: CASSLKASGANVLTF

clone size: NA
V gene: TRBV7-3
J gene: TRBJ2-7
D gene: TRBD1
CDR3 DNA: TGTGCCAGCAGCTTAGAGGGACAGGTCGAGCAGTACTTC
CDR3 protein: CASSLEGQVEQYF

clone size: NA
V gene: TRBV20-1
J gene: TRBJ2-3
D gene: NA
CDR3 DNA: TGCAGTGCTAGGCTCGTTGGTAGCACAGATACGCAGTATTTT
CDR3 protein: CSARLVGSTDTQYF

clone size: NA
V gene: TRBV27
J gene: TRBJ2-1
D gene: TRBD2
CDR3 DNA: TGTGCCAGCAGTTTGGGGAGGGTAACGGTCAATGAGCAGTTCTTC
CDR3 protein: CASSLGRVTVNEQFF

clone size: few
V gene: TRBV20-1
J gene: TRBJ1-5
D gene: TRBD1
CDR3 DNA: TGCAGTGCCAGGGGGGGGCATTCCTCTCAGCCCCAGCATTTT
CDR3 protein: CSARGGHSSQPQHF

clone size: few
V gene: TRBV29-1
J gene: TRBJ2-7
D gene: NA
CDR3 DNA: TGCAGCGTCCGGCGGGGGACAGTCCCCTACGAGCAGTACTTC
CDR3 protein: CSVRRGTVPYEQYF

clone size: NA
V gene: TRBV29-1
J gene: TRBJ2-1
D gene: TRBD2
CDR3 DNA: TGCAGCGTTGAGGGACTAGCGGGAGACAACTGGCAGTTCTTC
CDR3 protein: CSVEGLAGDNWQFF

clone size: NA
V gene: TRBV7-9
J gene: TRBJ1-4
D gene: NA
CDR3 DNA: TGTGCCGGATCCCGATGGGGATCGCACGAAAAACTGTTTTTT
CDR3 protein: CAGSRWGSHEKLFF

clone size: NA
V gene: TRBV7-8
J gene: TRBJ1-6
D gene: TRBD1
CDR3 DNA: TGTGCCAGCAGCTTGGCAGGGGGCGCTTGGTCACCCCTCCACTTT
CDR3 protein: CASSLAGGAWSPLHF

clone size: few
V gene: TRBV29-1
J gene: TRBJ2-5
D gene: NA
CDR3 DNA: TGCAGCGTTGAAGAGGAAGGGACACCCCAAGAGACCCAGTACTTC
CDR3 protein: CSVEEEGTPQETQYF

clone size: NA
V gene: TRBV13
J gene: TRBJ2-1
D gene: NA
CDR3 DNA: TGTGCCAGCAGCTTTGACAGCGCGGGTGAGCAGTTCTTC
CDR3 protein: CASSFDSAGEQFF